What follows are 27 T cell receptor beta chains derived from one specimen sequenced in a study of cytomegalovirus exposure and HLA in healthy donors (dated by TCRdb to 2016 to 2017). The library was made by the immunoSEQ multiplex PCR assay. A mixture of 60 forward primers for TCR Vbeta segments and 13 reverse primers for TCR Jbeta segments was used in the multiplex PCR. TCRdb stores this immuneACCESS table with in-frame sequences only. Part of the clones is absent; in the studies checked, under half of the shortfall reflects unresolved V genes, and no reason is known for the rest. The sample table records around 140,000 clones; approximately 82% of these occur just once. The ten most abundant clones make up under 2% of the sample. The sequenced sample was PBMCs. These receptors all come from a woman between 35 and 50 years old in good health and CMV-seronegative.

The chain carries TRBV28 and TRBJ2-5, with 7 bases identical to TRBD1. The CDR3 has 16 amino acids. The ends lost 1 base at V and 1 base at J; junction bases unmatched: 6. CDR1 and CDR2 (germline): MDHEN, SYDVKM. DNA of the CDR3: TGTGCCAGCAGTTTATACGGGCCAGGGGGCCAAGAGACCCAGTACTTC. Amino acids: CASSLYGPGGQETQYF.

The V gene is TRBV4-1, the J gene TRBJ1-1; TRBD1 is a possible D gene (6 bases). The CDR3 sequence is 15 residues long. CDR1 is MGHRA and CDR2 is YSYEKL in the germline V gene. The V end was cut by 8 bases, the J end by 0 bases, with 16 bases between. The CDR3 region has the DNA TGCGCCAGCCGAAGACAGGAGACTTTGAACACTGAAGCTTTCTTT. It translates to CASRRQETLNTEAFF.

This rearrangement joins TRBV4-1 to TRBJ2-5, with D unresolved. The V and J ends lost 0 bases and 2 bases respectively, with 7 bases between them. The CDR3 totals 14 residues. The germline CDR1 and CDR2 sequences are MGHRA and YSYEKL. DNA of the CDR3: TGCGCCAGCAGCCAAGAACAGTTTCAAGAGACCCAGTACTTC. Its protein product is CASSQEQFQETQYF.

The DNA of the CDR3 is TGTGCCAGCAGCCGAACCGCACAGGGCGACCAGCCCCAGCATTTT. It translates to CASSRTAQGDQPQHF. The chain uses TRBV4-2 and TRBJ1-5; D possibly corresponds to TRBD1 (6 bases). This CDR3 has 15 residues. V lost 4 bases to trimming and J lost 7 bases, with 17 bases between them. Germline V lookup: CDR1 LGHNA, CDR2 YNFKEQ.

The chain uses TRBV5-6 and TRBJ2-7, with 11 bases identical to TRBD2. V shed 3 bases and J 4 bases; nucleotides not matched to a gene: 9. The CDR3 length is 16 residues. Germline loops: CDR1 SGHDT, CDR2 YYEEEE. The DNA of the CDR3 is TGTGCCAGCAGCTATCGAAGACTAGCGGGGCCTTACGAGCAGTACTTC. It codes for CASSYRRLAGPYEQYF.

The chain uses TRBV4-2 and TRBJ2-2; TRBD2 matches at 8 bases. Germline V CDR1 and CDR2: LGHNA, YNFKEQ. This CDR3 has 16 residues. V was clipped by 5 bases and J by 7 bases; unmatched bases: 12. The CDR3 loop reads CASSKGPGLVGGELFF. CDR3 DNA: TGTGCCAGCAGCAAAGGACCGGGACTAGTTGGCGGGGAGCTGTTTTTT.

Written as DNA, the CDR3 is TGTGCCAGCGAGGCTAGCGGCACAGATACGCAGTATTTT. Protein sequence: CASEASGTDTQYF. The chain has TRBV6-5 and TRBJ2-3; D possibly corresponds to TRBD2 (6 bases). Germline loops: CDR1 MNHEY, CDR2 SVGAGI. The CDR3 runs 13 residues. Trimming stripped 8 bases from V and 1 base from J, with 10 bases between.

The CDR3 nucleotides read TGCGCCAGCAGCTTGGGGGGCGTTACCTCTGGGGCCAACGTCCTGACTTTC. The encoded protein is CASSLGGVTSGANVLTF. The rearrangement links TRBV5-1 to TRBJ2-6, with a weak D call TRBD1 (5 bases). The V end lost 0 bases, the J end lost 0 bases, and 10 bases lay between the germline ends. Looked up from germline, CDR1 is SGHRS and CDR2 is YFSETQ. The CDR3 spans 17 residues.

V and J are TRBV7-3 and TRBJ2-3, with D possibly being TRBD1 (6 bases). Germline CDR1 and CDR2: SGHTA and FQGTGA. The V and J ends lost 5 bases and 7 bases respectively, with 19 bases between them. The CDR3 consists of 15 residues. The CDR3 DNA reads TGTGCCAGCAGCAAAACACCCCAGGGGCGGCATACGCAGTATTTT. Encoded protein: CASSKTPQGRHTQYF.

The rearrangement uses TRBV14 and TRBJ1-6; D gene unclear. Looked up from germline, CDR1 is SGHDN and CDR2 is FVKESK. The CDR3 is 17 residues long. The V end was cut by 4 bases, the J end by 0 bases, with 13 bases between. The DNA for the CDR3 is TGTGCCAGCAGCCGGCTAGGCCCCAGCTCCTATAATTCACCCCTCCACTTT. Translated: CASSRLGPSSYNSPLHF.

This clone was observed a handful of times. V is TRBV7-2 and J is TRBJ1-1; D is perhaps TRBD1 (6 bases). This CDR3 contains 16 residues. Germline V gene sequence: CDR1 SGHTA, CDR2 FQGNSA. V was pared by 5 bases and J by 4 bases, with 20 bases between. This chain's CDR3 is CASSGRQVGSSTEAFF. The CDR3 bases are TGTGCCAGCAGCGGTAGACAGGTGGGGTCGAGCACTGAAGCTTTCTTT. Full variable domain (missing parts from reference TRBV7-2 and TRBJ1-1): GAGVSQSPSNKVTEKGKDVELRCDPISGHTALYWYRQSLGQGLEFLIYFQGNSAPDKSGLPSDRFSAERTGGSVSTLTIQRTQQEDSAVYLCASSGRQVGSSTEAFFGQGTRLTVV.

The rearrangement links TRBV29-1 to TRBJ1-4; 7 bases agree with TRBD1. Germline V gene data show CDR1 as SQVTM and CDR2 as ANQGSEA. With 7 bases clipped from V and 8 bases from J, the junction kept 10 bases outside the gene matches. The CDR3 sequence is 13 residues long. CDR3 protein: CSAWTTGHEKLFF. CDR3 in DNA: TGCAGCGCCTGGACGACAGGGCACGAAAAACTGTTTTTT.

CDR3 in DNA: TGTGCCAGCAGCTTGTACAGGGGGTCCTATGGCTACACCTTC. Protein sequence: CASSLYRGSYGYTF. This chain connects TRBV5-4 to TRBJ1-2; TRBD1 aligns across 8 bases. This CDR3 contains 14 residues. The junction had 3 bases not matched to a gene; V was cut back by 1 base and J by 4 bases. CDR1 is SGHNT, CDR2 YYREEE, per germline (reference sequence).

This chain connects TRBV5-1 to TRBJ2-1; TRBD2 matches 9 bases. The CDR3 totals 18 residues. Trimming removed 1 base from V and 0 bases from J; junction bases left unmatched: 8. Germline lookup yields CDR1 SGHRS and CDR2 YFSETQ. CDR3 sequence: CASSLLSGSQSSYNEQFF. CDR3 coding DNA: TGCGCCAGCAGCTTGCTTAGCGGGAGTCAAAGCTCCTACAATGAGCAGTTCTTC. The whole variable domain, remainder taken from reference TRBV5-1 and TRBJ2-1, is KAGVTQTPRYLIKTRGQQVTLSCSPISGHRSVSWYQQTPGQGLQFLFEYFSETQRNKGNFPGRFSGRQFSNSRSEMNVSTLELGDSALYLCASSLLSGSQSSYNEQFFGPGTRLTVL.

This chain links TRBV4-2 with TRBJ1-6; no clear D gene. V was cut by 3 bases and J by 7 bases, with 4 bases left in between. CDR1 is LGHNA and CDR2 is YNFKEQ in the germline V gene. CDR3 length equals 12 residues. CDR3 coding DNA: TGTGCCAGCAGCCACGAGAATTCACCCCTCCACTTT. It yields the protein CASSHENSPLHF.

The gene calls are TRBV30 and TRBJ2-1, with 10 bases lining up with TRBD2. This CDR3 region has 15 residues. The junction had 8 bases not matched to a gene; V was cut back by 2 bases and J by 7 bases. Looked up from germline, CDR1 is GTSNPN and CDR2 is SVGIG (reference sequence). CDR3 amino acids: CAWSRGLARINEQFF. In DNA, the CDR3 is TGTGCCTGGAGTCGGGGACTAGCGAGGATAAATGAGCAGTTCTTC. Full variable domain (remainder filled in from reference TRBV30 and TRBJ2-1): SQTIHQWPATLVQPVGSPLSLECTVEGTSNPNLYWYRQAAGRGLQLLFYSVGIGQISSEVPQNLSASRPQDRQFILSSKKLLLSDSGFYLCAWSRGLARINEQFFGPGTRLTVL.

The chain combines TRBV25-1 with TRBJ2-3, with 12 bases fitting TRBD2. With 9 bases clipped from V and 4 bases from J, the junction kept 8 bases outside the gene matches. This CDR3 contains 15 residues. Germline CDR1 and CDR2: MGHDK and SYGVNS. CDR3 DNA: TGTGCCAGTCGTACTAGCGGGAGGTGGGCAGATACGCAGTATTTT. Translated, it gives CASRTSGRWADTQYF.

This chain links TRBV5-1 with TRBJ2-7; 9 nucleotides line up with TRBD1. V shed 1 base, J shed 2 bases, and the junction held 4 bases outside the gene matches. This CDR3 comprises 15 residues. CDR1 is SGHRS and CDR2 is YFSETQ in the germline V gene. Written as DNA, the CDR3 is TGCGCCAGCAGCTTGTTACAGGGGGCGACCTACGAGCAGTACTTC. Its translation: CASSLLQGATYEQYF.

In the case of this clone: At one end, the junction sequence differs from germline, possibly due to a read error. This chain connects TRBV5-1 to TRBJ1-4; D may be TRBD1 (5 bases). This CDR3 is built from 14 residues. The V gene's germline CDR1 is SGHRS and CDR2 YFSETQ. CDR3 bases: TGTGCCAGCAGCTTGGGGGGACTGGGTGAAAAACTGTTTTTT. This sequence encodes CASSLGGLGEKLFF.

The J gene is TRBJ2-7, the V gene TRBV6-5, with D possibly TRBD1 on 6 matching bases. Germline V lookup: CDR1 MNHEY, CDR2 SVGAGI. V was cut by 7 bases and J by 3 bases, with 13 bases left in between. The CDR3 runs to 13 residues. This CDR3 is CASNAQGIYEQYF. The CDR3 DNA is TGTGCCAGCAACGCCCAGGGGATCTACGAGCAGTACTTC.

This chain joins TRBV6-1 and TRBJ2-1, with D uncertain. The length of the CDR3 is 14 residues. CDR1 is MNHNS, CDR2 SASEGT, per germline. V shed 4 bases and J shed 0 bases, with 7 bases lying between them. In nucleotides, the CDR3 is TGTGCCAGCAGTGCCATCAGCTCCTACAATGAGCAGTTCTTC. Amino acids: CASSAISSYNEQFF.

The chain combines TRBV29-1 with TRBJ2-7; 7 bases agree with TRBD1. Germline CDR1 SQVTM, CDR2 ANQGSEA. V shed 5 bases, J shed 2 bases, and the junction held 6 bases outside the gene matches. CDR3 size: 13 residues. The CDR3, as DNA: TGCAGCGTTCTACAGGGGCCCACCTACGAGCAGTACTTC. It specifies CSVLQGPTYEQYF.

The chain uses TRBV7-8 and TRBJ1-1; D is ambiguous. Germline CDR1 and CDR2: SGHVS and FQNEAQ. Trimming pared 1 base from V and 3 bases from J, leaving 12 bases between. The CDR3 is 15 residues long. CDR3 residues: CASSLVGGEDTEAFF. In DNA, the CDR3 is TGTGCCAGCAGCTTAGTCGGAGGTGAGGACACTGAAGCTTTCTTT. Combining the CDR3 with reference TRBV7-8 and TRBJ1-1 gives the whole variable domain GAGVSQSPRYKVAKRGQDVALRCDPISGHVSLFWYQQALGQGPEFLTYFQNEAQLDKSGLPSDRFFAERPEGSVSTLKIQRTQQEDSAVYLCASSLVGGEDTEAFFGQGTRLTVV.

This chain connects TRBV4-1 to TRBJ2-7, with 7 nucleotides matching TRBD2. J lost 6 bases, V lost 1 base, and 9 bases had no gene match. The germline V gene has CDR1 MGHRA and CDR2 YSYEKL. This CDR3 contains 15 residues. The DNA of the CDR3 is TGCGCCAGCAGCCAAGGACTAGCCAGGGAGAGCGAGCAGTACTTC. Translation gives CASSQGLARESEQYF.

V gene TRBV10-3 combines with J gene TRBJ1-4, with a tentative D call TRBD1 (5 bases). This CDR3 has 13 amino acids. The germline V and J ends were trimmed by 6 bases and 1 base, with 6 bases remaining between them. CDR1 is ENHRY, CDR2 SYGVKD, per germline. CDR3 sequence reads: CAIRGGTNEKLFF. CDR3 nucleotides: TGTGCCATCAGGGGGGGAACTAATGAAAAACTGTTTTTT.

The rearrangement joins TRBV18 to TRBJ2-1; possible D gene TRBD2, 5 bases. From germline, CDR1 is KGHSH and CDR2 LQKENI. V was cut by 4 bases and J by 4 bases, with 26 bases left in between. The CDR3 has 19 amino acids. Here the CDR3 reads CASSLGLVSLRSKYNEQFF. DNA of the CDR3: TGTGCCAGCTCACTAGGACTTGTCTCTTTAAGATCCAAATACAATGAGCAGTTCTTC.

The chain recombines TRBV29-1 with TRBJ2-1; 7 bases are a match to TRBD2. Germline CDR1 and CDR2: SQVTM and ANQGSEA. Germline trimming cut 6 bases from V and 4 bases from J; bases unmatched to any gene: 21. CDR3 length equals 18 residues. The CDR3 DNA follows: TGCAGCGTCAAGGAGAGATGGGACTACACCGATATTTACAATGAGCAGTTCTTC. Translation gives CSVKERWDYTDIYNEQFF.